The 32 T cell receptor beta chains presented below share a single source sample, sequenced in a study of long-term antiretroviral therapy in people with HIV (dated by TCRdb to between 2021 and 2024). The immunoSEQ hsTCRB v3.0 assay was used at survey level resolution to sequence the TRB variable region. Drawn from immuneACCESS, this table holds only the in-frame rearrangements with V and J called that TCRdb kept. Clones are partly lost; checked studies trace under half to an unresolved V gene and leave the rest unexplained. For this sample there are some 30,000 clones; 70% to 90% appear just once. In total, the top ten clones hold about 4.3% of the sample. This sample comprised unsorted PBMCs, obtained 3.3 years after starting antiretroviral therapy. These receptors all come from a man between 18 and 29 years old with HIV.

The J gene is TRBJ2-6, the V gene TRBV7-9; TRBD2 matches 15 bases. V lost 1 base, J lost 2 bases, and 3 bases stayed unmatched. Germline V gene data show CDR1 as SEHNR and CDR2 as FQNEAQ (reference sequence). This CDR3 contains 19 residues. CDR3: CASSLGTSGGATGANVLTF. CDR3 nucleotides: TGTGCCAGCAGCTTAGGGACTAGCGGGGGGGCAACTGGGGCCAACGTCCTGACTTTC.

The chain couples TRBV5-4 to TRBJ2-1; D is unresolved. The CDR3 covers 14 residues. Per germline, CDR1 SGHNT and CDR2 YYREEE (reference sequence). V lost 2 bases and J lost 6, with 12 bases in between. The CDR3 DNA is TGTGCCAGCAGCTTTTCGCTTAGTCCCAATGAGCAGTTCTTC. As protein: CASSFSLSPNEQFF. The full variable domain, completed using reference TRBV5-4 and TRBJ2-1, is ETGVTQSPTHLIKTRGQQVTLRCSSQSGHNTVSWYQQALGQGPQFIFQYYREEENGRGNFPPRFSGLQFPNYSSELNVNALELDDSALYLCASSFSLSPNEQFFGPGTRLTVL.

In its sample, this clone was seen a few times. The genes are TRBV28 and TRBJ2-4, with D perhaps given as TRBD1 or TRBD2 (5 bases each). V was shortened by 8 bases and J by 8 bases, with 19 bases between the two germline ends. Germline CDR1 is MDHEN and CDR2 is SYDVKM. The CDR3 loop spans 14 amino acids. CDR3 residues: CASCEISRGDIQYF. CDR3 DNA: TGTGCCAGCTGCGAGATATCCCGGGGCGACATTCAGTACTTC.

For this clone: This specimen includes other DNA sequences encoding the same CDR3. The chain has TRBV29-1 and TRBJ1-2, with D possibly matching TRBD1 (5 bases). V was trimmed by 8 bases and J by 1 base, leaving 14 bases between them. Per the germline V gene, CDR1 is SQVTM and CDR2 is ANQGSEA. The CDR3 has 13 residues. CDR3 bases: TGCAGCTTATGGGGCGGGGATAACTATGGCTACACCTTC. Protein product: CSLWGGDNYGYTF.

CDR3 nucleotide sequence: TGTGCCAGCAGTACAGGGGGCCCCGACGAGCAGTACTTC. Protein: CASSTGGPDEQYF. The chain is built from TRBV28 and TRBJ2-7; 9 positions match TRBD1. The CDR3 covers 13 residues. Germline CDR1 reads MDHEN; CDR2 reads SYDVKM. The V gene end was trimmed by 5 bases and the J gene end by 5 bases; junction bases not matched to a gene: 4.

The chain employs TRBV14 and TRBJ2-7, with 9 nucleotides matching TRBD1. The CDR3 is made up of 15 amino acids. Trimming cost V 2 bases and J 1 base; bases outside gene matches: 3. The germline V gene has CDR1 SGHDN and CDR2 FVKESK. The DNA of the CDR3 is TGTGCCAGCAGCCAACCCGGGACAGGGTCCTACGAGCAGTACTTC. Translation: CASSQPGTGSYEQYF.

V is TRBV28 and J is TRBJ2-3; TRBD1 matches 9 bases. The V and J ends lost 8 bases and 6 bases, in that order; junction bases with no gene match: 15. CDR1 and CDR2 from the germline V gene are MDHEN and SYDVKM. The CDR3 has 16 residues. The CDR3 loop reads CASGRDRESIGDTQYF. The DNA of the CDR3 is TGTGCCAGCGGCCGGGACAGGGAGAGTATTGGGGATACGCAGTATTTT.

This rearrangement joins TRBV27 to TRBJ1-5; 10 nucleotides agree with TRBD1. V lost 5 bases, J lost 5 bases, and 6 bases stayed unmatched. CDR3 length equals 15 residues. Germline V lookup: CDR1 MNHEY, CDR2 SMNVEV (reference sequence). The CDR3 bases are TGTGCCAGCAGTCCTCGGACAGGGGGAGATCAGCCCCAGCATTTT. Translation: CASSPRTGGDQPQHF.

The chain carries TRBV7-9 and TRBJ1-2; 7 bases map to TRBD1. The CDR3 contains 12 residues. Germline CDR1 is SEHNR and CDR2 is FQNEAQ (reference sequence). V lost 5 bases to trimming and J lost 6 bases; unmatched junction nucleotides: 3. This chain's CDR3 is CASSRDRDGYTF. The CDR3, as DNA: TGTGCCAGCAGCCGAGACAGGGATGGCTACACCTTC.

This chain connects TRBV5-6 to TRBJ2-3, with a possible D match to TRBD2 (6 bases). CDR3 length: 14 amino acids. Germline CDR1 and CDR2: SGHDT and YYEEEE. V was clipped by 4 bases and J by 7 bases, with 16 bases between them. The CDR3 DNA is TGTGCCAGCAGCCTCCGGGGCGGGGTGTATACGCAGTATTTT. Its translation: CASSLRGGVYTQYF.

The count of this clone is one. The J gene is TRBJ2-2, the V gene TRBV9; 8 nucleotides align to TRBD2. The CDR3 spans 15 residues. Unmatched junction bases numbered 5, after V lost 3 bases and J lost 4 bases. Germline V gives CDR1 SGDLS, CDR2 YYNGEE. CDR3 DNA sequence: TGTGCCAGCAGCGCTTCGGGGGGGCTCACCGGGGAGCTGTTTTTT. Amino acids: CASSASGGLTGELFF.

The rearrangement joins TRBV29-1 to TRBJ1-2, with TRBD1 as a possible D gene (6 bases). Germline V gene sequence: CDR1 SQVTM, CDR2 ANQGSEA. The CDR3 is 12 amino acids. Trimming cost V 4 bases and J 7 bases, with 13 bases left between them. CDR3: CSVAPGGPGYTF. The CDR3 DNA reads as TGCAGCGTTGCTCCCGGGGGGCCTGGCTACACCTTC.

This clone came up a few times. The CDR3 reads CASSPGGKLFF. CDR3 coding DNA: TGTGCCAGCAGCCCTGGTGGAAAACTGTTTTTT. The rearrangement uses TRBV4-2 and TRBJ1-4; D is unclear. CDR3 length: 11 residues. Between the trimmed V and J ends, which lost 4 bases and 10 bases, there was a span of 7 bases. CDR1 is LGHNA and CDR2 is YNFKEQ in the germline V gene.

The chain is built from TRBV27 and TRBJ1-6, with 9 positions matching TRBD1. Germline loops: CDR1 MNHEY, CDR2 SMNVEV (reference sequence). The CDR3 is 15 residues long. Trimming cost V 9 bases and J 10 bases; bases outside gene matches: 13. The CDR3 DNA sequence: TGTGCCAGTTCCGCGGCACAGGGGGCAGGGTCACCCCTCCACTTT. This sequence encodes CASSAAQGAGSPLHF.

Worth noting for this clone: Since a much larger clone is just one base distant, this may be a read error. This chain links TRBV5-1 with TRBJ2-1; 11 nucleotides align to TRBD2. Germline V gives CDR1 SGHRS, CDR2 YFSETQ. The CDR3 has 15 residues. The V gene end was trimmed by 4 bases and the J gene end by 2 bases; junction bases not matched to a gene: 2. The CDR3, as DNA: TGCGCCAGCAGCCCGGGACTAGCGGCCTACAATGAGCAGTTCTTC. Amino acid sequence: CASSPGLAAYNEQFF.

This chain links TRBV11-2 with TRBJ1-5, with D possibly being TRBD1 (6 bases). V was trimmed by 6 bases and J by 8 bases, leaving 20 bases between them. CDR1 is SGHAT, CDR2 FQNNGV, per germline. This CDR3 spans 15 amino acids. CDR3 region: CASSRDTTGLEPQHF. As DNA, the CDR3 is TGTGCCAGCAGTCGGGACACTACGGGGTTGGAGCCCCAGCATTTT.

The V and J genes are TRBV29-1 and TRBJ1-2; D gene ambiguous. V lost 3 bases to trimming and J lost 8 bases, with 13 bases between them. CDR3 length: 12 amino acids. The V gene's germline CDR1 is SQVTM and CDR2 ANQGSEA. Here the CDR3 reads CSVEVKGKGYTF. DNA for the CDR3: TGCAGCGTTGAGGTGAAAGGGAAAGGCTACACCTTC.

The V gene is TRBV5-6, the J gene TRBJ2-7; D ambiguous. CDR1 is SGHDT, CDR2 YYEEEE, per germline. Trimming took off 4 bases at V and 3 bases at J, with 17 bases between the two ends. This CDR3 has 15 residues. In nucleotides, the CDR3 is TGTGCCAGCAGCGGCCGCCCCAGGTCTCTCTACGAGCAGTACTTC. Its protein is CASSGRPRSLYEQYF.

The CDR3: CASSQDLRGPERAYNEQFF. The CDR3 coding sequence is TGCGCCAGCAGCCAAGATCTTAGAGGACCAGAAAGGGCCTACAATGAGCAGTTCTTC. V usage is TRBV4-3 and J usage is TRBJ2-1; D gene unclear. CDR1 is LGHNA, CDR2 YSLEER, per germline. V dropped 0 bases and J dropped 2 bases, with 20 bases sitting between them. CDR3 size: 19 residues.

The CDR3 here is CASSRGPKDIYGYTF. The DNA for the CDR3 is TGTGCCAGCAGCCGAGGTCCCAAGGATATCTATGGCTACACCTTC. The genes are TRBV28 and TRBJ1-2; D is ambiguous. V was shortened by 6 bases and J by 4 bases, with 18 bases between the two germline ends. Germline CDR1 reads MDHEN; CDR2 reads SYDVKM. This CDR3 comprises 15 residues.

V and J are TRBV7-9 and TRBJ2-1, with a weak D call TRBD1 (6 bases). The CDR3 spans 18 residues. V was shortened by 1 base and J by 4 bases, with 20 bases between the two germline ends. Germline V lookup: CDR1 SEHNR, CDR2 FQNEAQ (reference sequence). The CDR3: CASSLVAVQGTLYNEQFF. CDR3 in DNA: TGTGCCAGCAGCTTAGTGGCGGTACAGGGAACCTTATACAATGAGCAGTTCTTC.

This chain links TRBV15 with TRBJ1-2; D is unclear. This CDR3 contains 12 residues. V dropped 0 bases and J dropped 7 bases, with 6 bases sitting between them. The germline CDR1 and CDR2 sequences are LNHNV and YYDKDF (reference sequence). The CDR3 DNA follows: TGTGCCACCAGCAGAGAGGCGGGTGGCTACACCTTC. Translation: CATSREAGGYTF.

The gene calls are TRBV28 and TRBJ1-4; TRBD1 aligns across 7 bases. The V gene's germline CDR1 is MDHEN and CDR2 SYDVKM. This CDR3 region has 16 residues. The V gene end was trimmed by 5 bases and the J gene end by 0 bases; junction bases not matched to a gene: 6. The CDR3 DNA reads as TGTGCCAGCAGTGGTAACAGGGGTGCAACTAATGAAAAACTGTTTTTT. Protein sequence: CASSGNRGATNEKLFF.

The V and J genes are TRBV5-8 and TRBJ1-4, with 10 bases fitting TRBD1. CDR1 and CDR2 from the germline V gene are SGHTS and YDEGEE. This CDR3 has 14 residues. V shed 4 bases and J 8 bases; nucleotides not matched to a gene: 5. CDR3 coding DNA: TGTGCCAGCAGCGGGACAGGGGATCGGGAAAAACTGTTTTTT. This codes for CASSGTGDREKLFF.

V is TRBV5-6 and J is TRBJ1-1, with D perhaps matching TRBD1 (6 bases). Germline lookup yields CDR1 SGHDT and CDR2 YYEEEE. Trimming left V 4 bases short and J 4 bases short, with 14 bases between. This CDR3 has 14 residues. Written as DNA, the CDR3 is TGTGCCAGCAGCGGTGGGACAAGGGGCACTGAAGCTTTCTTT. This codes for CASSGGTRGTEAFF.

The CDR3 protein is CASSVEGAGEQYF. The CDR3 coding sequence is TGTGCCAGCAGCGTAGAAGGGGCTGGCGAGCAGTACTTC. The chain carries TRBV9 and TRBJ2-7, with D possibly being TRBD1 (5 bases). This CDR3 is 13 amino acids long. Per germline, CDR1 SGDLS and CDR2 YYNGEE. V was cut by 0 bases and J by 6 bases, with 10 bases left in between.

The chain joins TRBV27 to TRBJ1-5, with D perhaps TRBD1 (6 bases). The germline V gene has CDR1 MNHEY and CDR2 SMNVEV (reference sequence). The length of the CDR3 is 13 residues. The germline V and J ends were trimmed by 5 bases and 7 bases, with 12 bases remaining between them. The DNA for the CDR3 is TGTGCCAGCAGTCTGACAGGATCCCAGCCCCAGCATTTT. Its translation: CASSLTGSQPQHF.

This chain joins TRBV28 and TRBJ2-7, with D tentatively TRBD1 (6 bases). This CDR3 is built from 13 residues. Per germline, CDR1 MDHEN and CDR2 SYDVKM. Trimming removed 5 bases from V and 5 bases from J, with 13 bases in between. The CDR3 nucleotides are TGTGCCAGCAGTCCCGGGACACCGAACGAGCAGTACTTC. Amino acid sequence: CASSPGTPNEQYF.

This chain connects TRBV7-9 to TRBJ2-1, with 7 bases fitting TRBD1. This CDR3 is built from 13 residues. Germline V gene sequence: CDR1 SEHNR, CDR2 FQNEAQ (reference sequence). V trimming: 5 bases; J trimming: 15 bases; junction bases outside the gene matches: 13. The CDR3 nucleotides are TGTGCCAGCAGCGAACCGACAGACAGGGAACGGTTCTTC. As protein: CASSEPTDRERFF. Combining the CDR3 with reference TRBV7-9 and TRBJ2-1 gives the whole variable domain DTGVSQNPRHKITKRGQNVTFRCDPISEHNRLYWYRQTLGQGPEFLTYFQNEAQLEKSRLLSDRFSAERPKGSFSTLEIQRTEQGDSAMYLCASSEPTDRERFFGPGTRLTVL.

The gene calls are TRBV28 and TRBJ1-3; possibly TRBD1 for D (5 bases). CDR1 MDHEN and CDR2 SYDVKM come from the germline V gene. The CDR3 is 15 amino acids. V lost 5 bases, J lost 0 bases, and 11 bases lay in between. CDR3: CASSRGPSSGNTIYF. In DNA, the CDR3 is TGTGCCAGCAGTAGGGGACCTAGCTCTGGAAACACCATATATTTT.

The CDR3 loop is CASSLLGSPYEQYF. The CDR3 bases are TGTGCCAGCAGCTTACTGGGGTCACCCTACGAGCAGTACTTC. The chain carries TRBV5-5 and TRBJ2-7; D is ambiguous. Trimming removed 2 bases at V and 2 bases at J, with 11 bases between. This CDR3 comprises 14 residues. CDR1 SGHKS and CDR2 YYEKEE come from the germline V gene (reference sequence).

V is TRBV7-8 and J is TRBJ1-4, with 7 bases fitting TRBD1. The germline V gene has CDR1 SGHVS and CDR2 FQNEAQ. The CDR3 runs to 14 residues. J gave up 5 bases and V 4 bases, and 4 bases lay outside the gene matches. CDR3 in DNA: TGTGCCAGCAGCTCCAAGACAGGGAATGAAAAACTGTTTTTT. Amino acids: CASSSKTGNEKLFF.